The 2 T cell receptor beta chains given below trace back to one sample, sequenced in a study of T-cell reconstitution after alpha-beta-depleted transplantation in children. The library targeted TCRbeta and was prepared with unique molecular identifiers. TCRdb passed the PCR reads through MiXCR, listing each CDR3 protein once. The sample has fewer than 400,000 distinct CDR3 sequences, approximately 23% seen once. The sample consisted of PBMCs, mostly from graft donor cells, taken 180 days after TCRalphabeta/CD19-depleted stem cell transplant. These receptors were taken from a male patient younger than 18 who had a stem cell transplant for acute lymphoblastic leukemia, so the T cells may come from the graft donor.

The J gene is TRBJ2-1, the V gene TRBV10-1; 7 bases fit TRBD2. Germline V CDR1 and CDR2: WNHNN, SYGVQD (reference sequence). Germline trimming cut 3 bases from V and 0 bases from J; bases unmatched to any gene: 5. The CDR3 is 16 amino acids. CDR3 loop: CASSEKAGSSYNEQFF. The CDR3 nucleotides read TGCGCCAGCAGTGAAAAAGCGGGAAGCTCCTACAATGAGCAGTTCTTC.

This clonotype was observed a handful of times. The chain is built from TRBV6-5 and TRBJ2-1; 11 bases align to TRBD2. Germline CDR1 is MNHEY and CDR2 is SVGAGI. The CDR3 covers 17 residues. The J segment lost 7 bases and the V segment lost 0 bases, leaving 8 bases of the junction unmatched. The CDR3 sequence: CASSYSKGTSGLNEQFF. CDR3 nucleotide sequence: TGTGCCAGCAGTTACTCGAAGGGGACTAGCGGTCTAAATGAGCAGTTCTTC.